This T cell receptor beta chain emerged from a study of cytomegalovirus exposure and HLA in healthy donors. Whole-study context: Roughly 80 million unique TCRs from HLA-typed donors made up an early data release. Whole-study results and caveats: Upon later analysis, TCR association rates were observed to vary by HLA locus, being highest for DRB1 and lowest for HLA-C.

The PCR used 60 Vbeta and 13 Jbeta primers. Repertoires were generated with immunoSEQ multiplex PCR, while TCRdb's copy carries only in-frame clones and drops some. The table shows approximately 200,000 clones, with 75% to 85% occurring only once. Of note for this clone: Its target is unknown.

This CDR3 has 15 amino acids. V lost 6 bases and J lost 1, with 13 bases in between. From germline, CDR1 is MNHEY and CDR2 SMNVEV (reference sequence). The sample was PBMCs. The chain employs TRBV27 and TRBJ2-1; a weak D match, TRBD2 (8 bases). The sequence was collected from a woman in her fifties or sixties in good health and CMV-seropositive. The CDR3 region is CASRLAGQSYNEQFF. CDR3 coding DNA: TGTGCCAGCAGGTTAGCGGGACAGTCCTACAATGAGCAGTTCTTC.